A selection of T cell receptor beta chains follows, all from one sample in a study of blood T cell repertoires in COVID-19. Assay used: immunoSEQ multiplex PCR; TCRdb lists only in-frame clones, some missing. The table includes about 100,000 clones, 80% detected once. What was sequenced was peripheral blood. These receptors all come from a woman in her 70s with acute or convalescent COVID-19. Both conserved end residues are part of each CDR3. D genes are given only for firm matches. Expanded clones get a size class; other rows say once, few or many, or leave the size out.

abundance,j_gene,d_gene,v_gene,CDR3aa,CDR3nt
NA,TRBJ2-1,TRBD1,TRBV6-5,CASSYSGGLYEQFF,TGTGCCAGCAGTTACTCAGGGGGCCTGTATGAGCAGTTCTTC
NA,TRBJ2-5,NA,TRBV28,CASSRGEETQYF,TGTGCCAGCAGCAGGGGAGAAGAGACCCAGTACTTC
NA,TRBJ1-4,TRBD1,TRBV11-2,CASSLDLGRGNEKLFF,TGTGCCAGCAGCTTAGATCTGGGCAGGGGGAATGAAAAACTGTTTTTT
NA,TRBJ2-5,TRBD2,TRBV6-2/TRBV6-3,CASSTPGGGETQYF,TGTGCCAGCAGTACCCCCGGCGGGGGAGAGACCCAGTACTTC
NA,TRBJ1-5,NA,TRBV24-1,CATSTGMPINQPQHF,TGTGCCACCAGTACAGGTATGCCGATTAATCAGCCCCAGCATTTT
few,TRBJ1-4,NA,TRBV7-3,CASSLGPGEEKLFF,TGTGCCAGCAGCTTAGGGCCAGGGGAAGAAAAACTGTTTTTT
once,TRBJ1-2,TRBD1,TRBV5-1,CASSSGQGDGYTF,TGCGCCAGCAGCTCGGGACAGGGGGATGGCTACACCTTC
few,TRBJ1-3,TRBD1,TRBV6-5,CASNRGGGNTIYF,TGTGCCAGCAACAGGGGAGGAGGAAACACCATATATTTT
NA,TRBJ1-1,NA,TRBV19,CASSIPNRRGAEAFF,TGTGCCAGTAGTATACCCAACCGCAGGGGAGCTGAAGCTTTCTTT
once,TRBJ1-2,NA,TRBV10-2,CASSGAGAYGYTF,TGCGCCAGCAGTGGGGCAGGGGCCTATGGCTACACCTTC
NA,TRBJ1-5,NA,TRBV30,CAWSAGGQGHQPQHF,TGTGCCTGGAGTGCGGGAGGGCAGGGTCATCAGCCCCAGCATTTT
NA,TRBJ2-2,TRBD1,TRBV4-1,CASRSGTALGELFF,TGCGCCAGCAGATCCGGGACAGCTCTCGGGGAGCTGTTTTTT
few,TRBJ1-1,TRBD1,TRBV2,CASSPAGGPEAFF,TGTGCCAGCAGCCCAGCAGGGGGGCCTGAAGCTTTCTTT
NA,TRBJ1-6,TRBD1,TRBV3-1/TRBV3-2,CASSKGQLNSPLHF,TGTGCCAGCAGCAAGGGACAGCTTAATTCACCCCTCCACTTT
NA,TRBJ1-1,NA,TRBV2,CASSDEWTEAFF,TGTGCCAGCAGTGACGAGTGGACTGAAGCTTTCTTT
NA,TRBJ2-3,TRBD1,TRBV5-1,CASARQGDIDTQYF,TGCGCCAGCGCTCGACAGGGGGATATAGATACGCAGTATTTT
NA,TRBJ2-5,TRBD2,TRBV3-1/TRBV3-2,CASSPTPGGETQYF,TGTGCCAGCAGTCCGACTCCGGGGGGGGAGACCCAGTACTTC
NA,TRBJ2-2,TRBD1,TRBV28,CASSDPGQGETGELFF,TGTGCCAGCAGTGATCCGGGACAGGGTGAAACCGGGGAGCTGTTTTTT
NA,TRBJ2-5,TRBD1,TRBV28,CAAPPPPGGQETQYF,TGTGCCGCTCCCCCCCCTCCAGGGGGACAAGAGACCCAGTACTTC
once,TRBJ1-5,TRBD1,TRBV6-2/TRBV6-3,CASSYSGQGNQPQHF,TGTGCCAGCAGTTACTCGGGACAGGGGAACCAGCCCCAGCATTTT
NA,TRBJ1-2,NA,TRBV3-1/TRBV3-2,CASSQVTGIAAGYTF,TGTGCCAGCAGCCAAGTAACGGGGATCGCGGCTGGCTACACCTTC
many,TRBJ1-1,TRBD1,TRBV9,CASSPTTGQLEAFF,TGTGCCAGCAGCCCGACGACAGGGCAATTAGAAGCTTTCTTT
NA,TRBJ1-2,NA,TRBV20-1,CSAPPGHGYTF,TGCAGTGCCCCCCCAGGCCACGGCTACACCTTC
NA,TRBJ1-1,TRBD1,TRBV7-3,CASSLTKTGRLTEAFF,TGTGCCAGCAGCTTAACGAAGACAGGGCGTCTGACTGAAGCTTTCTTT
NA,TRBJ1-5,TRBD1,TRBV28,CAISSGGQPQHF,TGTGCCATCTCCTCAGGGGGACAGCCCCAGCATTTT
NA,TRBJ1-2,NA,TRBV7-8,CASSLVAGPTNYGYTF,TGTGCCAGCAGCTTAGTGGCAGGGCCGACTAACTATGGCTACACCTTC
NA,TRBJ1-1,NA,TRBV9,CASSLGHKNTEAFF,TGTGCCAGCAGCCTGGGACACAAGAACACTGAAGCTTTCTTT
once,TRBJ1-4,TRBD1,TRBV28,CASKRGQDLGKLFF,TGTGCCAGCAAGCGTGGACAGGACCTCGGGAAACTGTTTTTT
NA,TRBJ1-5,NA,TRBV27,CASSRLSGTDSNQPQHF,TGTGCCAGCAGTCGCCTCTCCGGGACTGATAGCAATCAGCCCCAGCATTTT
NA,TRBJ2-1,TRBD1,TRBV7-2,CASSLLTGGNEQFF,TGTGCCAGCAGCTTATTGACAGGGGGGAATGAGCAGTTCTTC
NA,TRBJ1-1,TRBD1,TRBV7-3,CASSPLAGQQAFF,TGTGCCAGCAGCCCCCTGGCGGGACAGCAAGCTTTCTTT
NA,TRBJ2-3,NA,TRBV2,CASLSRKHLDTQYF,TGTGCCAGCCTTTCGCGCAAGCATCTGGATACGCAGTATTTT
NA,TRBJ1-1,NA,TRBV15,CATSRQGSGTEAFF,TGTGCCACCAGCAGACAGGGCTCCGGCACTGAAGCTTTCTTT
NA,TRBJ1-5,NA,TRBV5-6,CASSLGPEKPQHF,TGTGCCAGCAGCTTGGGCCCTGAGAAGCCCCAGCATTTT
NA,TRBJ1-2,TRBD1,TRBV5-8,CASSIGQADDGYTF,TGTGCCAGCAGCATCGGACAGGCTGATGATGGCTACACCTTC
NA,TRBJ1-2,TRBD1,TRBV7-2,CASSGRTGSGYTF,TGTGCCAGCAGCGGGAGGACAGGGTCTGGCTACACCTTC
NA,TRBJ2-7,NA,TRBV6-6,CASSPVRVGRDEQYF,TGTGCCAGCAGTCCCGTGAGGGTGGGTCGGGACGAGCAGTACTTC
NA,TRBJ2-3,TRBD2,TRBV6-5,CASRAGGADTQYF,TGTGCCAGCAGGGCGGGGGGAGCAGATACGCAGTATTTT
once,TRBJ1-5,NA,TRBV10-3,CAISESGGWTGNQPQHF,TGTGCCATCAGTGAGTCGGGAGGATGGACGGGGAATCAGCCCCAGCATTTT
few,TRBJ1-1,TRBD1,TRBV25-1,CASSETGMNTEAFF,TGTGCCAGCAGTGAGACAGGGATGAACACTGAAGCTTTCTTT
NA,TRBJ1-6,NA,TRBV5-1,CASSSTGFSYNSPLHF,TGCGCCAGCAGCTCCACAGGGTTCTCCTATAATTCACCCCTCCACTTT
NA,TRBJ1-1,NA,TRBV18,CASSPPNPRGTEAFF,TGTGCCAGCTCACCACCGAATCCCAGGGGCACTGAAGCTTTCTTT
NA,TRBJ2-1,TRBD2,TRBV6-5,CASSKGLAGGNEQFF,TGTGCCAGCAGTAAGGGACTAGCGGGGGGCAATGAGCAGTTCTTC
NA,TRBJ2-3,TRBD1,TRBV5-4,CASSLEGASTDTQYF,TGTGCCAGCAGCTTGGAGGGGGCTAGCACAGATACGCAGTATTTT
NA,TRBJ1-3,NA,TRBV30,CACWTAGLGNTIYF,TGTGCCTGCTGGACCGCGGGGCTTGGAAACACCATATATTTT
NA,TRBJ1-2,NA,TRBV6-5,CASSYRGTGPNYGYTF,TGTGCCAGCAGTTACCGTGGCACAGGCCCTAACTATGGCTACACCTTC
NA,TRBJ1-1,TRBD1,TRBV2,CASSVVGRGIGTEAFF,TGTGCCAGCAGTGTGGTTGGCAGGGGGATCGGCACTGAAGCTTTCTTT
once,TRBJ1-6,TRBD1,TRBV5-6,CASNEPGQGGSPLHF,TGTGCCAGCAACGAACCGGGACAGGGGGGATCACCCCTCCACTTT
NA,TRBJ1-3,TRBD1,TRBV2,CASSVGGTGPGNTIYF,TGTGCCAGCAGTGTAGGGGGCACAGGGCCTGGAAACACCATATATTTT
NA,TRBJ2-7,TRBD1,TRBV5-6,CASSYTGVDEQYF,TGTGCCAGCAGCTATACAGGGGTCGACGAGCAGTACTTC
NA,TRBJ1-2,NA,TRBV5-8,CASSLDTGLTGYTF,TGTGCCAGCAGCTTGGATACAGGGCTGACTGGCTACACCTTC
few,TRBJ1-5,NA,TRBV6-6,CASNFVNQPQHF,TGTGCCAGCAACTTCGTCAATCAGCCCCAGCATTTT
NA,TRBJ2-2,TRBD2,TRBV11-3,CASSPERGARTGELFF,TGTGCCAGCAGCCCCGAGCGGGGGGCCAGAACCGGGGAGCTGTTTTTT
NA,TRBJ2-5,TRBD2,TRBV7-8,CASSLVGTSEETQYF,TGTGCCAGCAGCTTAGTAGGGACTAGCGAAGAGACCCAGTACTTC
NA,TRBJ1-3,TRBD1,TRBV9,CASSGPGQGAGNTIYF,TGTGCCAGCAGCGGGCCTGGACAGGGAGCTGGAAACACCATATATTTT
few,TRBJ2-1,TRBD1,TRBV6-5,CASRTGSYNEQFF,TGTGCCAGCCGGACAGGATCCTACAATGAGCAGTTCTTC
once,TRBJ1-1,TRBD1,TRBV4-3,CASSHARGQPTTEAFF,TGCGCCAGCAGCCACGCCCGGGGACAGCCGACCACTGAAGCTTTCTTT
NA,TRBJ1-1,NA,TRBV18,CASSPGRDTEAFF,TGTGCCAGCTCACCAGGTCGGGACACTGAAGCTTTCTTT
NA,TRBJ2-1,TRBD2,TRBV7-2,CASSPTSGGSSYNEQFF,TGTGCCAGCAGCCCGACTAGCGGGGGTAGCTCCTACAATGAGCAGTTCTTC